The present TCR beta chain was sequenced within a study of OX40 agonist ivuxolimab in advanced cancers. Whole-study context: Six ivuxolimab dose levels, 0.01 to 10 mg/kg, were given intravenously every 2 weeks.

Study-wide points: Which antigen the expanded peripheral T cells recognized is unknown. Among the lowest peripheral clonal expansion occurred in 0.1-3.0 mg/kg partial responders.

On this clone: Its antigen remains unidentified.

There are 16 residues in the CDR3. Trimming removed 0 bases from V and 2 bases from J; junction bases left unmatched: 4. Per the germline V gene, CDR1 is LGHNA and CDR2 is YNFKEQ. The timepoints at which blood was sampled were baseline, cycle 4 day 1, and cycle 7 day 1. TCRdb's table, derived via immunoSEQ multiplex PCR, lists solely in-frame clones and lacks some. The sample carries 35,000 to 45,000 clones, around 87% recorded once. This sequence originates from an adult with an advanced solid tumor such as melanoma, head and neck, liver or kidney cancer. The chain employs TRBV4-2 and TRBJ1-5, with TRBD1 matching 7 bases. The sample consisted of CD4+ or CD8+ T cells sorted from blood, taken in a trial of the OX40 agonist ivuxolimab. The CDR3 here is CASSQETGRGNQPQHF. In DNA, the CDR3 is TGTGCCAGCAGCCAAGAGACAGGGAGGGGCAATCAGCCCCAGCATTTT.